This T cell receptor (beta chain) is drawn from a study of blood T cell repertoires in COVID-19. The data were produced by immunoSEQ multiplex PCR, yet TCRdb's version contains in-frame clones alone and is incomplete. The top ten hold less than 4% of the sample, which has about 170,000 clones, about four fifths seen once. V lost 4 bases and J 5 bases, leaving 6 bases between the germline ends. There are 12 residues in the CDR3. Per germline, CDR1 MDHEN and CDR2 SYDVKM. This clone appeared once. The same CDR3 is also encoded by other DNA sequences in this sample. The rearrangement joins TRBV28 to TRBJ1-5, with a possible D match to TRBD1 (6 bases). The sequencing sample was made of PBMCs or T cells enriched from blood (not recorded which). The clonotype was recovered from a woman aged 45-59 years in a cohort exposed to, infected with or recovered from COVID-19 (not recorded which). The CDR3 bases are TGTGCCAGCAGTTCAGGGGATCAGCCCCAGCATTTT. Its protein is CASSSGDQPQHF.